The next 3 T cell receptor beta chains were all read from a single sample in a study of T cells in Graves' hyperthyroidism and ophthalmopathy. Amplification of TCR beta CDR3 regions was performed using RNA transcripts as template. HTBI primers were the set used in a first-round RT-PCR of the TCR CDR3. Using its own MiXCR run on the multiplex PCR reads, TCRdb lists one record per CDR3 protein. This sample has under 350,000 distinct CDR3 sequences, with approximately 17% found just once. The sample taken for sequencing was blood. The receptors stem from a woman aged 55 to 70 with Graves' ophthalmopathy.

This clonotype was recorded many times. The chain uses TRBV7-2 and TRBJ2-5; no clear D gene. The germline CDR1 and CDR2 sequences are SGHTA and FQGNSA. The germline V and J ends were trimmed by 3 bases and 4 bases, with 9 bases remaining between them. CDR3 length: 13 residues. Here the CDR3 reads CASSFDPLETQYF. In nucleotides, the CDR3 is TGTGCCAGCAGCTTCGACCCGCTAGAGACCCAGTACTTC.

As concerns this clonotype: A single base separates this from a much larger clone, so it may be a read error. This chain uses TRBV11-2 with TRBJ1-1; D ambiguous. The CDR3 is made up of 13 amino acids. Germline V gene data show CDR1 as SGHAT and CDR2 as FQNNGV. V lost 1 base and J lost 10, with 13 bases in between. CDR3 loop: CASSLGRGRGAFF. The DNA of the CDR3 is TGTGCCAGCAGCTTAGGACGGGGTCGGGGAGCTTTCTTT. The whole variable domain, filled in from reference TRBV11-2 and TRBJ1-1, reads EAGVAQSPRYKIIEKRQSVAFWCNPISGHATLYWYQQILGQGPKLLIQFQNNGVVDDSQLPKDRFSAERLKGVDSTLKIQPAKLEDSAVYLCASSLGRGRGAFFGQGTRLTVV.

Of note for this clonotype: It may be a read error: a sequence one base away is much more abundant. The chain combines TRBV28 with TRBJ1-2; 8 positions agree with TRBD1. The CDR3 contains 14 residues. Looked up from germline, CDR1 is MDHEN and CDR2 is SYDVKM. Trimming at V came to 6 bases and at J to 6 bases, leaving 9 bases not matched to a gene. The CDR3 protein is CASSSIGQGHGYTF. As DNA, the CDR3 is TGTGCCAGCAGCTCCATAGGACAGGGTCATGGCTACACCTTC.